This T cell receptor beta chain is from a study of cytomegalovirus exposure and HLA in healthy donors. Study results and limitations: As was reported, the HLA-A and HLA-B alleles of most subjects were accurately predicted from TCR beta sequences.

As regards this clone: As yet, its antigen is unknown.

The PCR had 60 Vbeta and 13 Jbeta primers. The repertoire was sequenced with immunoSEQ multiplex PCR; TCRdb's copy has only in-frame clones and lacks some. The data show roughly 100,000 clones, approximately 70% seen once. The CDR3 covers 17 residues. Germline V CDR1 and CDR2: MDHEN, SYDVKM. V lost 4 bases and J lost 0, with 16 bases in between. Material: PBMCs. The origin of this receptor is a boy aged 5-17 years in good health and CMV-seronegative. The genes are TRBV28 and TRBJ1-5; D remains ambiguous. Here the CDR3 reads CASSSLQERNSNQPQHF. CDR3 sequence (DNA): TGTGCCAGCAGTTCCCTCCAGGAAAGGAATAGCAATCAGCCCCAGCATTTT.